A single sample gave rise to the 29 T cell receptor beta chains below, sequenced in a study of T cell repertoires in cytomegalovirus infection. TCRdb processed the reads anew with MiXCR; each CDR3 protein has one entry. The profile shows roughly 920,000 distinct CDR3 sequences, about a third of them singletons. The antigens these receptors bind are not known. The sequencing here drew on cultured CD8+ T cells from PBMCs, taken from culture after CMV antigen stimulation. These receptor sequences come from a human donor in good health (CMV status not recorded). Some clones in this sample may be carry-over from other donors' samples.

This sequence joins TRBV12-3 or TRBV12-4 and TRBJ2-1, with D unclear. Trimming removed 5 bases at V and 2 bases at J, with 7 bases between. This CDR3 contains 13 residues. CDR3 protein: CASSTFPYNEQFF. The DNA for the CDR3 is TGTGCCAGCAGTACCTTTCCCTACAATGAGCAGTTCTTC.

Notes on this clonotype: The germline gene is not matched at one end of the junction; a read error may be the cause. The chain links TRBV7-9 to TRBJ1-1, with D perhaps TRBD1 (5 bases). CDR1 is SEHNR and CDR2 is FQNEAQ in the germline V gene (reference sequence). The CDR3 has 12 amino acids. The CDR3 sequence: CVSSHPGTEAFF. The DNA for the CDR3 is TGTGTCAGCAGCCACCCAGGGACTGAAGCTTTCTTT.

This clonotype was seen many times. This chain links TRBV10-2 with TRBJ1-2; D ambiguous. The CDR3 runs to 14 residues. V shed 0 bases and J shed 5 bases, with 10 bases lying between them. Germline CDR1 and CDR2: WSHSY and SAAADI. In DNA form, the CDR3 reads TGCGCCAGCAGTGAGTCTCCTGGAGGGTATGGCTACACCTTC. Amino acid sequence: CASSESPGGYGYTF.

This chain links TRBV7-6 with TRBJ1-1, with TRBD1 as a possible D gene (6 bases). V gave up 8 bases and J gave up 4 bases, with 17 bases separating them. The germline V gene encodes CDR1 SGHVS and CDR2 FNYEAQ. This CDR3 contains 14 residues. CDR3 protein: CASGRGGAVTEAFF. CDR3 sequence (DNA): TGTGCCAGCGGACGGGGGGGGGCGGTCACTGAAGCTTTCTTT.

The chain recombines TRBV13 with TRBJ2-1, with no clear D. V lost 0 bases and J 7 bases, leaving 13 bases between the germline ends. The CDR3 has 15 amino acids. Germline V gene sequence: CDR1 PRHDT, CDR2 FYEKMQ (reference sequence). Here the CDR3 DNA reads TGTGCCAGCAGCTTAGGGGACCCCGTTCCGAATGAGCAGTTCTTC. Encoded protein: CASSLGDPVPNEQFF.

This clonotype was seen a few times. V and J are TRBV7-9 and TRBJ1-1; the D is unclear. CDR3 length: 14 amino acids. V was clipped by 1 base and J by 5 bases, with 11 bases between them. The germline CDR1 and CDR2 sequences are SEHNR and FQNEAQ (reference sequence). CDR3 DNA sequence: TGTGCCAGCAGCTTAGGCGGAAGGATAACTGAAGCTTTCTTT. Translating gives CASSLGGRITEAFF. The full variable domain, its missing parts supplied by reference TRBV7-9 and TRBJ1-1, is DTGVSQNPRHKITKRGQNVTFRCDPISEHNRLYWYRQTLGQGPEFLTYFQNEAQLEKSRLLSDRFSAERPKGSFSTLEIQRTEQGDSAMYLCASSLGGRITEAFFGQGTRLTVV.

V and J are TRBV19 and TRBJ2-7; the D is unclear. The V and J ends lost 8 bases and 6 bases respectively, with 14 bases between them. The V gene's germline CDR1 is LNHDA and CDR2 SQIVND (reference sequence). The CDR3 extends over 12 amino acids. CDR3 loop: CASGWVGGEQYF. The CDR3 nucleotides read TGTGCCAGTGGTTGGGTAGGCGGCGAGCAGTACTTC.

This clonotype has more than one count but fewer than ten. The rearrangement joins TRBV2 to TRBJ1-2; weak D call: TRBD1 (6 bases). The CDR3 extends over 12 amino acids. Germline V gene lookup returns CDR1 SNHLY and CDR2 FYNNEI. V lost 10 bases and J lost 3, with 12 bases in between. CDR3 DNA: TGTGCCACCTCTGGGGGCGACTATGGCTACACCTTC. Translated, it gives CATSGGDYGYTF.

The chain is built from TRBV7-2 and TRBJ2-1; TRBD2 agrees at 10 bases. This CDR3 contains 16 residues. Per the germline V gene, CDR1 is SGHTA and CDR2 is FQGNSA. V dropped 1 base and J dropped 8; count of bases not matched to a gene: 8. CDR3 nucleotides: TGTGCCAGCAGCTTAGGGGTGGCTAGCGGGGGCTATGAGCAGTTCTTC. Encoded protein: CASSLGVASGGYEQFF.

The CDR3 sequence is CASSEPGGQETQYF. Written as DNA, the CDR3 is TGTGCCAGCAGTGAACCGGGGGGCCAGGAGACCCAGTACTTC. This sequence joins TRBV6-1 and TRBJ2-5; a weak D match, TRBD2 (7 bases). Trimming removed 2 bases from V and 5 bases from J, with 12 bases in between. This CDR3 has 14 residues. Germline values: CDR1 MNHNS, CDR2 SASEGT.

This clonotype was detected only once. The gene calls are TRBV4-1 and TRBJ2-3, with 8 bases matching TRBD1. J gave up 6 bases and V 4 bases, and 3 bases lay outside the gene matches. CDR3 length: 13 amino acids. Per germline, CDR1 MGHRA and CDR2 YSYEKL. As DNA, the CDR3 is TGCGCCAGCAGCCCACAGGGGGAGGATACGCAGTATTTT. Translation gives CASSPQGEDTQYF.

A word on this clonotype: A much bigger clone sits one base away, suggesting this may be a read error. This rearrangement joins TRBV7-8 to TRBJ1-2; TRBD1 aligns across 9 bases. This CDR3 spans 13 amino acids. Germline-derived CDR1 and CDR2 are SGHVS and FQNEAQ. CDR3 DNA: TGTGCCAACAGCACGAGGACAGGGGAAGGCTACACCTTC. This sequence encodes CANSTRTGEGYTF.

This clonotype was found a few times. The chain uses TRBV12-3 or TRBV12-4 and TRBJ2-5; D is uncertain. CDR3 length: 14 residues. V was shortened by 0 bases and J by 5 bases, with 10 bases between the two germline ends. The CDR3 nucleotides are TGTGCCAGCAGTTTAGCTGGGTGGGCGGAGACCCAGTACTTC. Its translation: CASSLAGWAETQYF.

The chain combines TRBV20-1 with TRBJ2-2; the match to TRBD1 covers 7 bases. CDR1 and CDR2 (germline): DFQATT, SNEGSKA (reference sequence). The CDR3 contains 14 residues. V lost 5 bases to trimming and J lost 6 bases; unmatched junction nucleotides: 9. CDR3 DNA: TGCAGTGCTCCAGAGTTTCAGGGGGCCGGGGAGCTGTTTTTT. This sequence encodes CSAPEFQGAGELFF.

This chain links TRBV15 with TRBJ2-2; 8 bases align to TRBD1. With V trimmed by 1 base and J by 2 bases, 18 bases remained unmatched. Looked up from germline, CDR1 is LNHNV and CDR2 is YYDKDF (reference sequence). CDR3 size: 21 residues. As DNA, the CDR3 is TGTGCCACCAGCAGAGGCTCGGGACAGGTGAAGGTTTTGTTTAACACCGGGGAGCTGTTTTTT. Translating it yields CATSRGSGQVKVLFNTGELFF. Filled out from reference TRBV15 and TRBJ2-2, the complete variable domain reads DAMVIQNPRYQVTQFGKPVTLSCSQTLNHNVMYWYQQKSSQAPKLLFHYYDKDFNNEADTPDNFQSRRPNTSFCFLDIRSPGLGDTAMYLCATSRGSGQVKVLFNTGELFFGEGSRLTVL.

This clonotype was counted a few times. The V call is TRBV6-1, the J call TRBJ1-5; D is undetermined. Trimming stripped 6 bases from V and 4 bases from J, with 13 bases between. The CDR3 runs to 14 residues. Germline loops: CDR1 MNHNS, CDR2 SASEGT. CDR3 DNA: TGTGCCAGCAGCCCGATGCTCAGTAATCAGCCCCAGCATTTT. This translates into CASSPMLSNQPQHF.

This clonotype was seen a handful of times. The rearrangement uses TRBV6-5 and TRBJ1-2, with D possibly TRBD1 on 6 matching bases. V was shortened by 7 bases and J by 1 base, with 16 bases between the two germline ends. This CDR3 is 15 amino acids long. Germline V gene sequence: CDR1 MNHEY, CDR2 SVGAGI. The CDR3 reads CASTLNRALNYGYTF. CDR3 nucleotide sequence: TGTGCCAGCACCTTAAACAGGGCGCTTAACTATGGCTACACCTTC.

This clonotype appeared a few times. The chain joins TRBV7-9 to TRBJ2-5; TRBD2 matches 11 bases. CDR3 size: 16 residues. V trimming: 6 bases; J trimming: 0 bases; junction bases outside the gene matches: 6. The germline CDR1 and CDR2 sequences are SEHNR and FQNEAQ (reference sequence). DNA for the CDR3: TGTGCCAGCAGGTCATTAGCGGGGGGGGACCAAGAGACCCAGTACTTC. Translating gives CASRSLAGGDQETQYF.

This chain joins TRBV19 and TRBJ2-5, with a weak D call TRBD1 (5 bases). This CDR3 contains 12 residues. V lost 3 bases, J lost 4 bases, and 6 bases lay in between. Germline values: CDR1 LNHDA, CDR2 SQIVND (reference sequence). The chain's CDR3 is CASSITGETQYF. In DNA form, the CDR3 reads TGTGCCAGTAGTATTACAGGAGAGACCCAGTACTTC. Together with reference TRBV19 and TRBJ2-5, the CDR3 gives the full variable domain: DGGITQSPKYLFRKEGQNVTLSCEQNLNHDAMYWYRQDPGQGLRLIYYSQIVNDFQKGDIAEGYSVSREKKESFPLTVTSAQKNPTAFYLCASSITGETQYFGPGTRLLVL.

This clonotype appeared a few times. The chain joins TRBV2 to TRBJ1-5; tentative D call: TRBD1 (6 bases). The V gene's germline CDR1 is SNHLY and CDR2 FYNNEI. CDR3 length equals 14 residues. V gave up 6 bases and J gave up 6 bases, with 15 bases separating them. Here the CDR3 reads CASRAPGGGQPQHF. The CDR3 DNA is TGTGCCAGCAGGGCTCCGGGGGGCGGTCAGCCCCAGCATTTT.

The chain couples TRBV6-5 to TRBJ2-1; perhaps TRBD1 as D (6 bases). CDR3 length: 14 residues. Germline V CDR1 and CDR2: MNHEY, SVGAGI. Trimming removed 4 bases from V and 4 bases from J, with 11 bases in between. This CDR3 is CASSWTALYNEQFF. The CDR3 DNA sequence: TGTGCCAGCAGTTGGACAGCTTTATACAATGAGCAGTTCTTC.

The chain uses TRBV11-3 and TRBJ2-3, with 7 nucleotides matching TRBD2. The CDR3 contains 14 residues. The V gene's germline CDR1 is SGHNT and CDR2 YENEEA. Trimming cost V 8 bases and J 9 bases; bases outside gene matches: 14. For the CDR3, the DNA is TGTGCCAGCGGGGAGCGGGGCGGAAGGGGCACGCAGTATTTT. This codes for CASGERGGRGTQYF.

J is TRBJ2-1 and V is TRBV20-1; 10 bases are a match to TRBD2. Germline-derived CDR1 and CDR2 are DFQATT and SNEGSKA (reference sequence). Germline trimming cut 0 bases from V and 8 bases from J; bases unmatched to any gene: 10. The CDR3 spans 16 residues. The CDR3 is CSARDYSGGAVDEQFF. CDR3 nucleotide sequence: TGCAGTGCTAGAGATTACAGCGGGGGGGCCGTAGATGAGCAGTTCTTC.

This clonotype turned up a few times. The J gene is TRBJ2-7, the V gene TRBV27, with 9 bases identical to TRBD1. This CDR3 contains 15 residues. J gave up 1 base and V 2 bases, and 3 bases lay outside the gene matches. The germline V gene encodes CDR1 MNHEY and CDR2 SMNVEV (reference sequence). CDR3 DNA sequence: TGTGCCAGCAGTTTAGCCGGGACAGGGTCCTACGAGCAGTACTTC. Translation gives CASSLAGTGSYEQYF.

The V call is TRBV15, the J call TRBJ1-5, with D uncertain. V lost 1 base to trimming and J lost 0 bases, with 13 bases between them. Germline V gene lookup returns CDR1 LNHNV and CDR2 YYDKDF (reference sequence). The CDR3 loop spans 17 amino acids. The CDR3: CATSRVRELGSNQPQHF. DNA of the CDR3: TGTGCCACCAGCAGAGTAAGAGAACTGGGTAGCAATCAGCCCCAGCATTTT.

The V call is TRBV5-1, the J call TRBJ2-5; D is uncertain. The V end was cut by 4 bases, the J end by 3 bases, with 13 bases between. This CDR3 has 14 residues. Germline V gene lookup returns CDR1 SGHRS and CDR2 YFSETQ. For the CDR3, the DNA is TGCGCCAGCAGCCCCCTAGGACCTGAAGAGACCCAGTACTTC. This gives the protein CASSPLGPEETQYF.

Here the CDR3 DNA reads TGTGCCAGCAGCCTCCGGGACCCCCAGTACGAGCAGTACTTC. This gives the protein CASSLRDPQYEQYF. V gene TRBV27 combines with J gene TRBJ2-7; TRBD1 or TRBD2 may be the D gene (5 bases each). V was trimmed by 6 bases and J by 4 bases, leaving 16 bases between them. The CDR3 runs 14 residues. Germline V CDR1 and CDR2: MNHEY, SMNVEV (reference sequence).

At least ten counts were recorded for this clonotype. V and J are TRBV24-1 and TRBJ2-3; 7 positions match TRBD2. V lost 5 bases, J lost 2 bases, and 6 bases stayed unmatched. This CDR3 spans 15 amino acids. CDR1 KGHDR and CDR2 SFDVKD come from the germline V gene. The CDR3 DNA sequence: TGTGCCACCAGTGCGGGCGGGAGACACACAGATACGCAGTATTTT. Protein sequence: CATSAGGRHTDTQYF.

The rearrangement links TRBV28 to TRBJ1-2; 11 positions agree with TRBD1. Germline CDR1 MDHEN, CDR2 SYDVKM. V was clipped by 1 base and J by 1 base; unmatched bases: 14. CDR3 length: 20 amino acids. CDR3 nucleotide sequence: TGTGCCAGCAGTTTATACCGGACAGGGGGCATGGGGCCCGATAACTATGGCTACACCTTC. It specifies CASSLYRTGGMGPDNYGYTF.